Presented here are 5 T cell receptor beta chains from one specimen sequenced in a study of lymphopenia after photon versus proton radiotherapy. The assay was immunoSEQ multiplex PCR, and TCRdb's table has in-frame clones only and misses some. The repertoire holds 25,000 to 35,000 clones, with about 88% as singletons. The input for sequencing was peripheral blood, taken from a patient treated with proton-based radiotherapy. The receptors stem from an older woman with pancreatic cancer. Some clones in this sample may be carry-over from other donors' samples.

The genes are TRBV28 and TRBJ1-5; D perhaps matches TRBD1 (5 bases). Germline V CDR1 and CDR2: MDHEN, SYDVKM. With 3 bases removed from V and 2 bases from J, the gap between germline ends came to 8 bases. The CDR3 sequence is 14 residues long. CDR3 sequence: CASSFLGGNQPQHF. The DNA of the CDR3 is TGTGCCAGCAGTTTTTTAGGGGGCAATCAGCCCCAGCATTTT.

CDR3 loop: CASSLGNSPLHF. The CDR3, as DNA: TGTGCCAGTAGTTTGGGTAATTCACCCCTCCACTTT. This rearrangement joins TRBV19 to TRBJ1-6; no definite D call. The CDR3 runs 12 residues. Deletions cut 5 bases from V and 6 bases from J, with 5 bases between. Germline V gives CDR1 LNHDA, CDR2 SQIVND (reference sequence).

The rearrangement links TRBV19 to TRBJ1-5, with TRBD1 identical over 10 bases. Germline V gene sequence: CDR1 LNHDA, CDR2 SQIVND (reference sequence). This CDR3 contains 14 residues. J was trimmed by 7 bases and V by 6 bases; bases with no gene match: 6. The CDR3 sequence is CASSRQGAEQPQHF. DNA of the CDR3: TGTGCCAGTAGCCGACAGGGGGCTGAACAGCCCCAGCATTTT.

CDR3 nucleotides: TGTGCCAGCAGCCCGACAGGGGTCAGCTACGAGCAGTACTTC. Residues: CASSPTGVSYEQYF. The V call is TRBV5-6, the J call TRBJ2-7; 8 bases fit TRBD1. From germline, CDR1 is SGHDT and CDR2 YYEEEE. The CDR3 totals 14 residues. The junction had 6 bases not matched to a gene; V was cut back by 4 bases and J by 3 bases.

This sequence joins TRBV28 and TRBJ2-3; D ambiguous. V shed 1 base and J shed 6 bases, with 11 bases lying between them. The CDR3 consists of 14 residues. Looked up from germline, CDR1 is MDHEN and CDR2 is SYDVKM. The CDR3 sequence is CASSLFRYLDTQYF. For the CDR3, the DNA is TGTGCCAGCAGTTTATTCCGGTATTTGGATACGCAGTATTTT.